This TCR beta chain was sequenced for a study of cytomegalovirus exposure and HLA in healthy donors (dated by TCRdb to 2017 to 2019). In terms of the full investigation: The 666 repertoires of the first cohort and the roughly 110 validation repertoires were produced on the same platform, according to a later analysis. The study aimed to test whether signatures of past pathogen exposure could be identified by cataloging public T cell receptors. Besides the first cohort of about 730 subjects, a separate validation cohort made up of 95 to 150 different subjects was used. To predict cytomegalovirus infection status, the study brought together high-throughput TCR immunosequencing, statistical association of individual TCRs with disease status, and machine learning.

Measured from the cysteine to the phenylalanine, the CDR3 is 16 residues long. The read is trimmed to its CDR3 DNA, 48 bases read in frame from base 1. The germline ends are 15 bases apart after V is trimmed by 6 bases and J by 0 bases. The germline V gene specifies MDHEN as CDR1 and SYDVKM as CDR2. Study-level results and caveats: Most TCR sequences were seen in very few donors, while some public TCRs were found in many individuals. All 120 repertoires were used to score co-occurrence in the validation cohort in a later analysis, because that analysis had no HLA typing for the cohort. In vitro tests confirmed that a few of the cytomegalovirus-associated TCR beta chains recognize cytomegalovirus antigens. In the study, about 150 TCR beta chains were listed as associated with cytomegalovirus. According to the authors, the approach could potentially be generalized to other disease states and immunological phenotypes. Subsequent analysis determined that TCRs grouped into clusters in the first cohort also showed a tendency toward co-occurrence across the 90 to 150 validation repertoires, and approximately 93% of cluster scores exceeded 0. In both the original and validation cohorts, the classifier was reported to diagnose cytomegalovirus status with high specificity and sensitivity.

Donors formed part of the validation cohort, which comprised 120 or so subjects and was distinct from the first cohort of under 800 subjects. Library creation used the immunoSEQ multiplex PCR assay. In the original analysis: To diagnose cytomegalovirus status from the catalog of TCR beta chain sequences, a statistical classification framework was built. TCRdb retrieved this table from immuneACCESS and kept in-frame rearrangements only. Not all clones are present; in checked studies, unresolved V genes account for under half, and no reason is known for the remainder. Clonal size and the V and J genes are those of that table, whereas D and trimming came from the DNA. The sample table records about 140,000 clones; roughly nine tenths of these occur just once. The ten top clones hold approximately 3% of the sample. To note about this clone: Its antigen is not yet known. No per-base quality is available; no much larger clone lies one base away.

The clonotype originates from a man between 18 and 35 years old in good health and CMV-seronegative. Recombination joined TRBV28 with TRBJ2-1; the D gene is perhaps TRBD2, from 5 matching bases. The sample taken for sequencing was PBMCs. The CDR3 region has the sequence CASSTAWENSYNEQFF. In nucleotides, the sequence is TGTGCCAGCAGCACGGCTTGGGAGAACTCCTACAATGAGCAGTTCTTC. Where the CDR3 stops, the reference TRBV28 and TRBJ2-1 genes take over; the full variable domain is DVKVTQSSRYLVKRTGEKVFLECVQDMDHENMFWYRQDPGLGLRLIYFSYDVKMKEKGDIPEGYSVSREKKERFSLILESASTNQTSMYLCASSTAWENSYNEQFFGPGTRLTVL.